The TCR beta chain described here comes from a study of blood T cell repertoires in COVID-19. Overall study: COVID-19 samples collected from the United States, Italy and Spain covered acute and convalescent phases.

Sequencing was performed with immunoSEQ multiplex PCR; in TCRdb, only in-frame clones are kept and a portion is missing. Of about 140,000 clones in the sample, 84% were seen once. This receptor was identified in a man aged 30-40 years with COVID-19, enrolled during active disease. The sample was peripheral blood.

The CDR3 loop is CASSSSDSNTDTQYF. The CDR3 DNA reads as TGTGCCAGCAGCTCTAGCGACAGCAACACAGATACGCAGTATTTT. The chain couples TRBV28 to TRBJ2-3; maybe TRBD2 (6 bases). V gave up 6 bases and J gave up 2 bases, with 15 bases separating them. The CDR3 has 15 amino acids. Germline CDR1 and CDR2: MDHEN and SYDVKM.